These T cell receptor beta chains were read from a single sample in a study of blood T cells in healthy people across ages. TCRdb passed the 5' RACE reads through MiXCR, listing each CDR3 protein once. The sample lists roughly 830,000 distinct CDR3 sequences, 62% occurring once. Sequencing was done on a sample of blood. The receptors stem from a man in his thirties or forties in good health. The CDR3 runs from the conserved cysteine through the conserved F or W. A D gene is named only where the DNA matches it firmly. Clone size is stated in some rows and not others, as once, few, many or a class when expanded.

J gene,clone size,CDR3 length,V gene,D gene,CDR3 protein,CDR3 DNA
TRBJ2-5,-,16,TRBV29-1,TRBD2,CSVERRGGGYQETQYF,TGCAGCGTTGAACGGAGAGGCGGGGGTTACCAAGAGACCCAGTACTTC
TRBJ2-5,once,14,TRBV19,TRBD1,CASGFGQGQETQYF,TGTGCCAGTGGCTTCGGACAGGGGCAAGAGACCCAGTACTTC
TRBJ2-5,-,17,TRBV7-3,-,CASSRDRSGLEGETQYF,TGTGCCAGCAGCCGAGATCGATCGGGGCTTGAGGGCGAGACCCAGTACTTC
TRBJ1-1,-,16,TRBV15,-,CATSRATGPSNTEAFF,TGTGCCACCAGCAGAGCAACCGGGCCCTCGAACACTGAAGCTTTCTTT
TRBJ2-3,-,17,TRBV4-3,TRBD2,CASSQLTSGGASDTQYF,TGCGCCAGCAGCCAACTAACTAGCGGGGGGGCCTCAGATACGCAGTATTTT
TRBJ2-5,few,14,TRBV5-1,-,CASSLGYGLETQYF,TGCGCCAGCAGCTTGGGTTACGGGTTGGAGACCCAGTACTTC
TRBJ1-6,-,18,TRBV21-1,-,CASRRAGGPSSYNSPLHF,TGTGCCAGCAGGAGGGCGGGGGGACCGAGCTCCTATAATTCACCCCTCCACTTT
TRBJ2-5,few,13,TRBV7-2,-,CASAFAGKETQYF,TGTGCCAGCGCCTTCGCGGGCAAAGAGACCCAGTACTTC
TRBJ2-7,-,15,TRBV7-8,TRBD1,CASSLTGTALYEQYF,TGTGCCAGCAGCTTAACCGGGACAGCCCTCTACGAGCAGTACTTC
TRBJ2-1,-,16,TRBV6-2/TRBV6-3,TRBD1,CACSYSGTGRDNEQFF,TGTGCCTGCAGTTACTCCGGGACAGGGCGGGACAATGAGCAGTTCTTC
TRBJ2-3,few,14,TRBV5-1,TRBD1,CASSRTGVTDTQYF,TGCGCCAGCAGCAGGACAGGGGTCACAGATACGCAGTATTTT
TRBJ2-5,few,14,TRBV4-3,-,CASSQYTGLETQYF,TGCGCCAGCAGCCAATATACAGGGCTAGAGACCCAGTACTTC
TRBJ2-6,-,18,TRBV7-6,TRBD2,CASSLDPMTSGGANVLTF,TGTGCCAGCAGCTTAGACCCCATGACTAGCGGTGGGGCCAACGTCCTGACTTTC
TRBJ2-1,few,13,TRBV20-1,-,CSGHGGLYNEQFF,TGCAGTGGGCACGGGGGCCTTTACAATGAGCAGTTCTTC
TRBJ2-5,-,13,TRBV12-3/TRBV12-4,-,CASSFSSDEAQYF,TGTGCCAGCAGTTTTTCTAGCGATGAGGCCCAGTACTTC
TRBJ1-2,-,13,TRBV20-1,-,CSARGGRGYGYTF,TGCAGTGCTAGGGGGGGGCGCGGGTATGGCTACACCTTC
TRBJ2-5,-,16,TRBV27,TRBD1,CASSLYADRGPETQYF,TGTGCCAGCAGTTTATATGCGGACAGGGGGCCAGAGACCCAGTACTTC
TRBJ2-3,-,16,TRBV7-6,-,CASSSRRGRNTDTQYF,TGTGCCAGCAGCTCACGGCGGGGCCGAAACACAGATACGCAGTATTTT
TRBJ1-1,-,12,TRBV6-2/TRBV6-3,-,CASAQGGTEAFF,TGTGCCAGCGCTCAAGGGGGTACTGAAGCTTTCTTT
TRBJ1-1,-,14,TRBV6-2/TRBV6-3,-,CASSDLETNTEAFF,TGTGCCAGCAGCGACTTGGAAACGAACACTGAAGCTTTCTTT
TRBJ2-3,few,16,TRBV9,TRBD2,CASSVSGGGSTDTQYF,TGTGCCAGCAGCGTATCCGGGGGAGGGAGCACAGATACGCAGTATTTT
TRBJ2-1,-,15,TRBV12-1,-,CASRHGQGPYNEQFF,TGTGCCAGCAGACATGGACAGGGACCCTACAATGAGCAGTTCTTC
TRBJ1-5,few,16,TRBV7-9,TRBD1,CASSLAGTGDNQPQHF,TGTGCCAGCAGCTTAGCCGGGACAGGGGACAATCAGCCCCAGCATTTT
TRBJ2-1,-,15,TRBV20-1,TRBD2,CSAVGTSGGHNEQFF,TGCAGTGCTGTCGGGACTAGCGGGGGGCACAATGAGCAGTTCTTC
TRBJ2-1,-,14,TRBV20-1,-,CSARDFGLSNEQFF,TGCAGTGCTAGAGATTTTGGTCTAAGTAATGAGCAGTTCTTC
TRBJ2-5,-,13,TRBV9,TRBD2,CASSGGLDETQYF,TGTGCCAGCAGCGGAGGACTAGATGAGACCCAGTACTTC
TRBJ2-7,many,14,TRBV7-9,TRBD1,CASSQTGDLGEQYF,TGTGCCAGCAGCCAGACAGGGGATCTTGGCGAGCAGTACTTC
TRBJ2-7,-,12,TRBV7-9,-,CASGPPAGEQYF,TGTGCCAGCGGCCCGCCGGCGGGCGAGCAGTACTTC
TRBJ1-5,-,17,TRBV10-3,-,CAISGSRDGKFDQPQHF,TGTGCCATCAGTGGCTCCCGGGACGGCAAATTCGATCAGCCCCAGCATTTT
TRBJ2-1,-,16,TRBV4-3,-,CASSQDGQTKYNEQFF,TGCGCCAGCAGCCAAGATGGGCAGACAAAATACAATGAGCAGTTCTTC
TRBJ2-7,-,16,TRBV7-9,TRBD2,CASSLKAGGLMNEQYF,TGTGCCAGCAGCTTAAAAGCGGGGGGCCTTATGAACGAGCAGTACTTC
TRBJ2-1,-,14,TRBV20-1,TRBD1,CSARDRGSYNEQFF,TGCAGTGCTCGGGACAGGGGCTCATACAATGAGCAGTTCTTC
TRBJ2-1,-,16,TRBV4-3,-,CASSHSGEGSYNEQFF,TGCGCCAGCAGCCATTCAGGGGAAGGCTCCTACAATGAGCAGTTCTTC
TRBJ2-7,-,16,TRBV5-5,TRBD1,CASSRRNRGPSYEQYF,TGTGCCAGCAGTCGGCGGAACAGGGGGCCCTCCTACGAGCAGTACTTC
TRBJ2-3,many,15,TRBV4-3,-,CASSQAGGESDTQYF,TGCGCCAGCAGCCAAGCCGGTGGGGAATCAGATACGCAGTATTTT
TRBJ2-1,once,14,TRBV20-1,-,CSARDPGAYNEQFF,TGCAGTGCTAGAGACCCGGGGGCCTACAATGAGCAGTTCTTC
TRBJ2-5,-,12,TRBV20-1,-,CSARPFDETQYF,TGCAGTGCTAGACCGTTTGATGAGACCCAGTACTTC
TRBJ2-7,-,15,TRBV6-5,-,CASSYSIAVAYEQYF,TGTGCCAGCAGTTACTCGATTGCGGTGGCCTACGAGCAGTACTTC
TRBJ1-5,-,13,TRBV29-1,-,CSVVKTSNQPQHF,TGCAGCGTTGTCAAAACGAGCAATCAGCCCCAGCATTTT
TRBJ2-7,-,17,TRBV11-2,-,CASSLPLWGVSSYEQYF,TGTGCCAGCAGCTTACCCCTTTGGGGGGTGAGCTCCTACGAGCAGTACTTC
TRBJ2-7,-,15,TRBV6-2/TRBV6-3,TRBD2,CASSASGLAVYEQYF,TGTGCCAGCAGTGCATCGGGACTAGCGGTCTACGAGCAGTACTTC
TRBJ2-1,-,16,TRBV4-3,TRBD2,CASSQVWLAGNNEQFF,TGCGCCAGCAGCCAAGTGTGGCTAGCGGGAAACAATGAGCAGTTCTTC
TRBJ1-2,-,15,TRBV4-3,-,CASSQVSGVGDGYTF,TGCGCCAGCAGCCAAGTTTCAGGGGTGGGTGATGGCTACACCTTC
TRBJ2-7,-,15,TRBV13,-,CASSLRGPLLYEQYF,TGTGCCAGCAGCTTACGGGGACCCCTATTGTACGAGCAGTACTTC
TRBJ1-2,-,14,TRBV5-1,-,CASSAGSGYYGYTF,TGCGCCAGCAGCGCCGGGTCGGGGTACTATGGCTACACCTTC
TRBJ2-6,-,17,TRBV7-9,-,CASSLPDLGTGANVLTF,TGTGCCAGCAGCTTACCCGATCTGGGAACCGGGGCCAACGTCCTGACTTTC
TRBJ2-1,-,15,TRBV11-3,TRBD1,CASSLAQGVFNEQFF,TGTGCCAGCAGCTTAGCTCAGGGGGTGTTCAATGAGCAGTTCTTC
TRBJ1-6,-,14,TRBV14,-,CASSPEASGSPLHF,TGTGCCAGCAGCCCGGAAGCTTCGGGTTCACCCCTCCACTTT
TRBJ2-3,few,17,TRBV4-3,TRBD1,CASSQGGPGQGPDTQYF,TGCGCCAGCAGCCAAGGGGGACCGGGACAGGGACCAGATACGCAGTATTTT
TRBJ1-1,-,12,TRBV9,TRBD1,CASSAGTGEAFF,TGTGCCAGCAGTGCCGGGACAGGTGAAGCTTTCTTT
TRBJ2-7,many,12,TRBV28,TRBD1,CASRGQGYEQYF,TGTGCCAGCAGGGGACAGGGCTACGAGCAGTACTTC
TRBJ1-2,few,16,TRBV5-1,-,CASSPGIDSGIYGYTF,TGCGCCAGCAGCCCGGGGATAGACTCAGGAATCTATGGCTACACCTTC
TRBJ2-1,few,15,TRBV9,TRBD1,CASSVGTGVSGEQFF,TGTGCCAGCAGCGTAGGGACAGGGGTCTCCGGCGAGCAGTTCTTC
TRBJ2-1,once,13,TRBV12-5,-,CASGVGRNNEQFF,TGTGCTAGTGGTGTAGGCAGAAACAATGAGCAGTTCTTC
TRBJ2-3,-,14,TRBV7-2,-,CASSPTGFPDTQYF,TGTGCCAGCAGCCCTACAGGGTTCCCAGATACGCAGTATTTT
TRBJ2-1,-,15,TRBV7-9,-,CASNGPGSSYNEQFF,TGTGCCAGCAATGGGCCGGGTAGCTCCTACAATGAGCAGTTCTTC
TRBJ2-4,-,15,TRBV6-6,-,CASSPFLGVKNIQYF,TGTGCCAGCAGCCCGTTTTTGGGGGTCAAAAACATTCAGTACTTC
TRBJ2-1,few,13,TRBV4-2,-,CASSHVDSNEQFF,TGTGCCAGCAGCCACGTGGACAGCAATGAGCAGTTCTTC
TRBJ2-1,-,16,TRBV2,-,CASSSPGPSSYNEQFF,TGTGCCAGCAGTAGCCCGGGTCCTAGCTCCTACAATGAGCAGTTCTTC
TRBJ2-3,few,15,TRBV27,TRBD1,CASSLSYRGEDTQYF,TGTGCCAGCAGTTTATCGTACAGGGGAGAAGATACGCAGTATTTT